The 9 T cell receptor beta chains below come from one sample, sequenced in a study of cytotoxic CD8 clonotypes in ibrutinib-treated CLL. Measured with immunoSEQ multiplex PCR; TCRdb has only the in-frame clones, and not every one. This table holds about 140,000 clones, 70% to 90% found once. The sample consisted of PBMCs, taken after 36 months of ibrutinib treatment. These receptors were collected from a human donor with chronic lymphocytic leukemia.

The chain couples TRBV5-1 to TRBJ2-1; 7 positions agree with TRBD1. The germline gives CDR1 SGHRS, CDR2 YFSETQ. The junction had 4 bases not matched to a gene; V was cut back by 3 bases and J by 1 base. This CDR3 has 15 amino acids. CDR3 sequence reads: CASSSTGNSYNEQFF. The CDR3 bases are TGCGCCAGCAGCTCGACAGGGAATTCCTACAATGAGCAGTTCTTC.

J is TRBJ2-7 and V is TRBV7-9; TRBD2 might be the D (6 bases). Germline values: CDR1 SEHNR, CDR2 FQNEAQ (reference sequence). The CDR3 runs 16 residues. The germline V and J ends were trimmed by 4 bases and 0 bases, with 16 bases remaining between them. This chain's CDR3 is CASSSPGRGSSYEQYF. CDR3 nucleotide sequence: TGTGCCAGCAGCTCTCCTGGACGGGGGAGCTCCTACGAGCAGTACTTC.

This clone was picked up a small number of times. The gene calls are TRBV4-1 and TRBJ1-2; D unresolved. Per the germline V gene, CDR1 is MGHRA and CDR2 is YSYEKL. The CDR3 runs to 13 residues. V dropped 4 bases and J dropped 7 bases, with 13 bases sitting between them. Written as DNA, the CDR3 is TGCGCCAGCAGCCCATATCCGGAGGTTGGCTACACCTTC. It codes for CASSPYPEVGYTF.

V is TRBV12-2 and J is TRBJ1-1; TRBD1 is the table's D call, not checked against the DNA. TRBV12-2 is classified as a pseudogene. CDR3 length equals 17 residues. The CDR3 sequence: CASRPRDRGLEKTEAFF. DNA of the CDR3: TGTGCAAGTCGCCCCCGGGACAGGGGCTTAGAGAAAACTGAAGCTTTCTTT.

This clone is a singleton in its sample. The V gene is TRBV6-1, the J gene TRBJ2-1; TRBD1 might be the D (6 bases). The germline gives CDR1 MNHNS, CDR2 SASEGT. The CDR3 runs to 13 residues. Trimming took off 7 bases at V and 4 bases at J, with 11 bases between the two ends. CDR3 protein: CASTRGQYNEQFF. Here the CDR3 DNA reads TGTGCCAGCACCAGGGGCCAGTACAATGAGCAGTTCTTC.

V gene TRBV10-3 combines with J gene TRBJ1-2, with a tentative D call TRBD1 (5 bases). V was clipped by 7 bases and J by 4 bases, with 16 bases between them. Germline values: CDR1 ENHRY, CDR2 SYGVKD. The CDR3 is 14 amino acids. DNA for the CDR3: TGTGCCATCACCTTGGGGGACGTCGGCTATGGCTACACCTTC. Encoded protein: CAITLGDVGYGYTF.

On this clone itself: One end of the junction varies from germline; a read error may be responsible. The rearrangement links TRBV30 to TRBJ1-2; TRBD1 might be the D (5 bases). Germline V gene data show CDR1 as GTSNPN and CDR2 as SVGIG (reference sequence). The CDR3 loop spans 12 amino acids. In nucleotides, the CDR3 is TGTGCCTGGAGTGGTTATTCGAGGGGTCCGGAGTTC. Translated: CAWSGYSRGPEF.

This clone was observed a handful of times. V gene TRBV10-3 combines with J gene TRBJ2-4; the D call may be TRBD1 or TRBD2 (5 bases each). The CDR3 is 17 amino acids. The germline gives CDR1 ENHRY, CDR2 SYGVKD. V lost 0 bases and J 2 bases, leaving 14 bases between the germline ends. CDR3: CAISESRDPYTKNIQYF. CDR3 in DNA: TGTGCCATCAGTGAGTCAAGGGACCCCTATACCAAAAACATTCAGTACTTC.

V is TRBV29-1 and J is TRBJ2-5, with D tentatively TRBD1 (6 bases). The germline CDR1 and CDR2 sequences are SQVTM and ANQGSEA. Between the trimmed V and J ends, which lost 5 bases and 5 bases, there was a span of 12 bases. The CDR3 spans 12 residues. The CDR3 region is CSVNRVDETQYF. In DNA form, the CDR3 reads TGCAGCGTTAACAGGGTTGACGAGACCCAGTACTTC.